The clone carrying this TCR beta chain has only one observation. Some clones are missing from TCRdb's copy, which holds only in-frame ones; the method was immunoSEQ multiplex PCR. The sample records hundreds of thousands of clones, approximately 90% being singletons. This record belongs to a study of blood T cell repertoires in COVID-19. Germline V gene lookup returns CDR1 LGHDT and CDR2 YNNKEL (reference sequence). CDR3 length equals 15 residues. Trimming removed 3 bases from V and 5 bases from J; junction bases left unmatched: 4. Sequencing was carried out using PBMCs or T cells enriched from blood (not recorded which). V usage is TRBV3-1 (or the pseudogene TRBV3-2) and J usage is TRBJ2-5, with TRBD1 matching over 12 bases. The clonotype comes from a woman between 25 and 40 years old with acute COVID-19. The CDR3 coding sequence is TGTGCCAGCAGCCAGGGACAGGGGGCAGGGGAGACCCAGTACTTC. Protein: CASSQGQGAGETQYF.